This T cell receptor (beta chain) appears in the sequencing data of a study of T cell clones after liver transplantation. As for the study in general: Liver transplant recipients had immunosuppression withdrawal attempted within 2 years. Without induction therapy, subjects received standard immunosuppression until 12-24 months post-transplant.

Sorting of unstimulated PBMCs yielded separate CD3+CD4+ and CD3+CD8+ fractions. The germline V and J ends were trimmed by 4 bases and 2 bases, with 9 bases remaining between them. The CDR3 has 14 residues. CDR1 is SQVTM and CDR2 is ANQGSEA in the germline V gene. TCRdb's copy holds only in-frame clones and misses some; the assay was immunoSEQ multiplex PCR. The repertoire has about 100,000 clones, 82% of them found once; the top ten carry about 1%. The chain joins TRBV29-1 to TRBJ2-6; no firm D call. This specimen consisted of CD4+ T cells from blood, obtained before liver transplant. The TCR was taken from a human donor who received a liver transplant. For the CDR3, the DNA is TGCAGCGTTGGTAGGGAAGCTGGGGCCAACGTCCTGACTTTC. Residues: CSVGREAGANVLTF.